These 19 T cell receptor beta chains came from one sample sequenced in a study of T cell responses to AZD1222 COVID-19 vaccine. Some clones are missing from TCRdb's copy, which holds only in-frame ones; the method was immunoSEQ multiplex PCR. The repertoire consists of approximately 130,000 clones, with approximately 85% occurring once and the leading ten covering less than 10%. Sequenced here: peripheral blood, sampled on day 0 of AZD1222 vaccination. Source of these receptors: an adult in good health.

About this clone: One end of the junction varies from germline; a read error may be responsible. The chain has TRBV30 and TRBJ2-3; D remains ambiguous. Germline CDR1 reads GTSNPN; CDR2 reads SVGIG (reference sequence). The CDR3 is 13 amino acids. The CDR3 coding sequence is TGTGCCCGGAGCTCGGTCAGCACAGATACGCAGTATTTT. This codes for CARSSVSTDTQYF.

The chain couples TRBV28 to TRBJ2-5; D call uncertain. The CDR3 spans 11 residues. Germline V gives CDR1 MDHEN, CDR2 SYDVKM. The V gene lost 5 bases and the J gene lost 4 bases, with 5 bases spanning the gap. The CDR3 region has the DNA TGTGCCAGCAGTCTCTTAGAGACCCAGTACTTC. Translation gives CASSLLETQYF.

This clone occurred a few times. The chain's CDR3 is CASRGDRGEQPQHF. DNA for the CDR3: TGTGCCAGCAGGGGGGACAGGGGAGAACAGCCCCAGCATTTT. This chain links TRBV2 with TRBJ1-5; 10 nucleotides line up with TRBD1. V shed 6 bases, J shed 7 bases, and the junction held 6 bases outside the gene matches. Germline CDR1 SNHLY, CDR2 FYNNEI. The CDR3 runs 14 residues.

This clone is a singleton in its sample. DNA of the CDR3: TGTGCCAGCAGCGCCCCCGACGGGGGGCGGGTAACGGTTTCACCCCTCCACTTT. This encodes CASSAPDGGRVTVSPLHF. This chain uses TRBV3-1 (or the pseudogene TRBV3-2) with TRBJ1-6, with D maybe TRBD1 (6 bases). V gave up 5 bases and J gave up 9 bases, with 26 bases separating them. The germline V gene encodes CDR1 LGHDT and CDR2 YNNKEL (reference sequence). The CDR3 runs 18 residues.

This clone has a handful of counts. The V gene is TRBV27, the J gene TRBJ2-5, with a possible D match to TRBD2 (6 bases). V gave up 1 base and J gave up 5 bases, with 14 bases separating them. CDR1 and CDR2 (germline): MNHEY, SMNVEV (reference sequence). The CDR3 is 15 amino acids. The CDR3 is CASSLWLGGGETQYF. The CDR3 DNA reads as TGTGCCAGCAGTTTATGGTTAGGAGGAGGGGAGACCCAGTACTTC.

The chain links TRBV6-5 to TRBJ1-1; 8 nucleotides align to TRBD1. The germline CDR1 and CDR2 sequences are MNHEY and SVGAGI. V trimming: 6 bases; J trimming: 4 bases; junction bases outside the gene matches: 4. The CDR3 loop spans 13 amino acids. This CDR3 reads CASRGQVGTEAFF. The CDR3 coding sequence is TGTGCCAGCAGGGGACAGGTCGGCACTGAAGCTTTCTTT.

V is TRBV21-1 and J is TRBJ2-5; TRBD2, as called in the table, went unchecked against the DNA. TRBV21-1 is marked as a pseudogene. The CDR3 spans 18 residues. The CDR3 sequence: CASSKMGGTSGGEETQYF. The CDR3 DNA follows: TGTGCCAGCAGCAAAATGGGCGGGACTAGCGGGGGGGAAGAGACCCAGTACTTC.

The genes are TRBV6-5 and TRBJ1-1, with unresolved D. The V gene lost 2 bases and the J gene lost 2 bases, with 12 bases spanning the gap. Germline CDR1 is MNHEY and CDR2 is SVGAGI. CDR3 size: 15 residues. This CDR3 is CASSYNPVANTEAFF. DNA for the CDR3: TGTGCCAGCAGTTACAACCCGGTCGCTAACACTGAAGCTTTCTTT.

This chain connects TRBV30 to TRBJ2-6; 11 nucleotides align to TRBD2. This CDR3 comprises 19 residues. CDR1 and CDR2 from the germline V gene are GTSNPN and SVGIG (reference sequence). The J segment lost 0 bases and the V segment lost 0 bases, leaving 7 bases of the junction unmatched. The CDR3 sequence is CAWSVPGLADRSGANVLTF. CDR3 nucleotides: TGTGCCTGGAGTGTACCGGGACTAGCGGACCGCTCTGGGGCCAACGTCCTGACTTTC.

This clone came up once. The chain joins TRBV6-5 to TRBJ1-2; D perhaps matches TRBD1 (5 bases). The CDR3 is made up of 13 amino acids. In germline, CDR1 is MNHEY, CDR2 SVGAGI. The V gene lost 3 bases and the J gene lost 4 bases, with 9 bases spanning the gap. The CDR3 sequence: CASSYQGPYGYTF. The CDR3 bases are TGTGCCAGCAGTTATCAGGGTCCCTATGGCTACACCTTC.

The rearrangement uses TRBV6-2 or TRBV6-3 and TRBJ2-7; TRBD1 aligns across 10 bases. CDR3 length equals 15 residues. Trimming at V came to 6 bases and at J to 5 bases, leaving 10 bases not matched to a gene. The germline V gene encodes CDR1 MNHEY and CDR2 SVGEGT. The CDR3 region has the DNA TGTGCCAGCAGCTCCGGGACAGGGGACCGTAACGAGCAGTACTTC. It translates to CASSSGTGDRNEQYF.

This chain links TRBV4-3 with TRBJ2-1; perhaps TRBD2 as D (6 bases). CDR1 LGHNA and CDR2 YSLEER come from the germline V gene. Trimming stripped 0 bases from V and 4 bases from J, with 13 bases between. The CDR3 has 16 residues. The chain's CDR3 is CASSQDGTLEYNEQFF. DNA of the CDR3: TGCGCCAGCAGCCAAGACGGGACTTTAGAATACAATGAGCAGTTCTTC.

The chain is built from TRBV9 and TRBJ1-2; 9 bases line up with TRBD1. The V gene end was trimmed by 3 bases and the J gene end by 9 bases; junction bases not matched to a gene: 6. This CDR3 comprises 13 residues. Germline V CDR1 and CDR2: SGDLS, YYNGEE. CDR3 nucleotides: TGTGCCAGCAGCGCGGGACAGGGAACGAGCTACACCTTC. Amino acids: CASSAGQGTSYTF.

There are a few counts of this clone. This chain links TRBV19 with TRBJ1-4, with 8 bases identical to TRBD1. Germline CDR1 is LNHDA and CDR2 is SQIVND (reference sequence). The length of the CDR3 is 13 residues. V shed 5 bases and J 8 bases; nucleotides not matched to a gene: 4. CDR3 residues: CASSRRDREKLFF. The CDR3, as DNA: TGTGCCAGTAGTCGCCGGGACAGGGAAAAACTGTTTTTT.

A few counts support this clone. This chain uses TRBV6-5 with TRBJ1-1, with unresolved D. The ends were cut back, 6 bases at V and 7 bases at J, with 6 bases in the middle. Germline-derived CDR1 and CDR2 are MNHEY and SVGAGI. This CDR3 has 10 amino acids. In nucleotides, the CDR3 is TGTGCCAGCAGGACTTATGAAGCTTTCTTT. Amino acid sequence: CASRTYEAFF.

This chain links TRBV20-1 with TRBJ1-4; TRBD1 agrees at 7 bases. This CDR3 has 11 amino acids. Losses at the gene ends were 6 bases for V and 7 bases for J; bases not matched to a gene: 2. From germline, CDR1 is DFQATT and CDR2 SNEGSKA (reference sequence). CDR3 protein: CSAGTAEKLFF. CDR3 sequence (DNA): TGCAGTGCCGGGACAGCTGAAAAACTGTTTTTT.

The rearrangement joins TRBV6-2 or TRBV6-3 to TRBJ2-7; TRBD1 aligns across 7 bases. V gave up 3 bases and J gave up 2 bases; unmatched junction bases: 7. The CDR3 runs 15 residues. Germline CDR1 MNHEY, CDR2 SVGEGT. The CDR3 coding sequence is TGTGCCAGCAGTTATCCGACAGGGAATGCCTACGAGCAGTACTTC. Its translation is CASSYPTGNAYEQYF.

The chain couples TRBV4-3 to TRBJ2-1; D may be TRBD2 (5 bases). The CDR3 covers 15 residues. CDR1 is LGHNA, CDR2 YSLEER, per germline. V lost 1 base and J 3 bases, leaving 10 bases between the germline ends. The CDR3 is CASSQVRENYNEQFF. Here the CDR3 DNA reads TGCGCCAGCAGCCAAGTCCGGGAAAACTACAATGAGCAGTTCTTC.

The V call is TRBV11-3, the J call TRBJ2-7; TRBD1 might be the D (5 bases). Germline-derived CDR1 and CDR2 are SGHNT and YENEEA. Trimming pared 5 bases from V and 2 bases from J, leaving 19 bases between. The CDR3 length is 16 residues. The CDR3 DNA follows: TGTGCCAGCAGCCCACTAAGGTCAGACAGAACCTACGAGCAGTACTTC. It translates to CASSPLRSDRTYEQYF.